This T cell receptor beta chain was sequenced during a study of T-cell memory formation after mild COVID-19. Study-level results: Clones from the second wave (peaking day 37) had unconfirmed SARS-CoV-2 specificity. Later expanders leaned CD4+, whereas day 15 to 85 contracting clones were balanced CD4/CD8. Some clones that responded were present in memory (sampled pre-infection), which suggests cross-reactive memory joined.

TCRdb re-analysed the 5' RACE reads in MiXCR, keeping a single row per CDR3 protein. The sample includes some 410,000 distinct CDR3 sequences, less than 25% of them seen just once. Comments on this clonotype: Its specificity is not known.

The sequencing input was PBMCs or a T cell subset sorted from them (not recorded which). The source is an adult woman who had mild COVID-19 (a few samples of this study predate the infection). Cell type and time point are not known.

The CDR3 region is CASSRLAGHNEQFF. CDR3 nucleotide sequence: TGTGCCAGCTCGAGACTAGCGGGCCACAATGAGCAGTTCTTC. The chain carries TRBV7-3 and TRBJ2-1; 10 bases agree with TRBD2. Germline CDR1 reads SGHTA; CDR2 reads FQGTGA. The CDR3 length is 14 residues. V dropped 8 bases and J dropped 5; count of bases not matched to a gene: 6.